Each of the 3 T cell receptor beta chains below was sequenced from the same sample in a study of Ad26.COV2.S vaccination and SARS-CoV-2 variants. The repertoire was sequenced with immunoSEQ multiplex PCR; TCRdb's copy has only in-frame clones and lacks some. This repertoire shows some 450,000 clones, about 90% found once; its top ten account for around 4.5%. Treatment reported: some 20 received Ad26.COV2.S at low or high dose, single or two shots; about 5 received placebo; per-sample allocation not given. Specimen acquisition occurred on day 63 following the initial vaccine or placebo injection. The specimen was peripheral blood, collected in a trial of Ad26.COV2.S vaccine versus placebo. The receptors were sampled from a person aged 18-65 years who received the Ad26.COV2.S COVID-19 vaccine or a placebo.

The gene calls are TRBV9 and TRBJ2-2; D is uncertain. Per germline, CDR1 SGDLS and CDR2 YYNGEE. The CDR3 is 15 residues long. V lost 0 bases and J lost 3, with 9 bases in between. This chain's CDR3 is CASSVGAVHTGELFF. The CDR3 coding sequence is TGTGCCAGCAGCGTAGGGGCAGTACACACCGGGGAGCTGTTTTTT.

This chain uses TRBV2 with TRBJ2-1, with 13 nucleotides matching TRBD2. The length of the CDR3 is 15 residues. V gave up 6 bases and J gave up 9 bases; unmatched junction bases: 8. Germline V gives CDR1 SNHLY, CDR2 FYNNEI. CDR3 region: CASRTGLAGVGEQFF. The DNA for the CDR3 is TGTGCCAGCAGGACTGGACTAGCGGGAGTAGGTGAGCAGTTCTTC. The variable domain in full, with the rest retrieved from reference TRBV2 and TRBJ2-1, is EPEVTQTPSHQVTQMGQEVILRCVPISNHLYFYWYRQILGQKVEFLVSFYNNEISEKSEIFDDQFSVERPDGSNFTLKIRSTKLEDSAMYFCASRTGLAGVGEQFFGPGTRLTVL.

The chain has TRBV9 and TRBJ2-6, with D unclear. CDR3 size: 15 residues. Trimming stripped 2 bases from V and 0 bases from J, with 6 bases between. Germline CDR1 reads SGDLS; CDR2 reads YYNGEE. As DNA, the CDR3 is TGTGCCAGCAGCGTTCTGGTCTCTGGGGCCAACGTCCTGACTTTC. Its translation is CASSVLVSGANVLTF.